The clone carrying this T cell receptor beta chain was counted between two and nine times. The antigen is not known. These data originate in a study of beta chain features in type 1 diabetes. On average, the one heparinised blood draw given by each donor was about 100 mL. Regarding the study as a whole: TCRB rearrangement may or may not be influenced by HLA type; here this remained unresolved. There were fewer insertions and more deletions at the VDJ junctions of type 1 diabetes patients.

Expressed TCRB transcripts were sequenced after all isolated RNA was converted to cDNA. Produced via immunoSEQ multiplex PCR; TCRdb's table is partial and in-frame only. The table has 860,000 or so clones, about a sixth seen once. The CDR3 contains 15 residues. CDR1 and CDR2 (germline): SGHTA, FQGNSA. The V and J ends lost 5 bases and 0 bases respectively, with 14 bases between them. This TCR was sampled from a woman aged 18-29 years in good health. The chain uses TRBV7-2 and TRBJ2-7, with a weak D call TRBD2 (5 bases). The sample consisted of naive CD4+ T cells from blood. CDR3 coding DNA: TGTGCCAGCAGCCCCGCCCGCGGGTACTCCTACGAGCAGTACTTC. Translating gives CASSPARGYSYEQYF.